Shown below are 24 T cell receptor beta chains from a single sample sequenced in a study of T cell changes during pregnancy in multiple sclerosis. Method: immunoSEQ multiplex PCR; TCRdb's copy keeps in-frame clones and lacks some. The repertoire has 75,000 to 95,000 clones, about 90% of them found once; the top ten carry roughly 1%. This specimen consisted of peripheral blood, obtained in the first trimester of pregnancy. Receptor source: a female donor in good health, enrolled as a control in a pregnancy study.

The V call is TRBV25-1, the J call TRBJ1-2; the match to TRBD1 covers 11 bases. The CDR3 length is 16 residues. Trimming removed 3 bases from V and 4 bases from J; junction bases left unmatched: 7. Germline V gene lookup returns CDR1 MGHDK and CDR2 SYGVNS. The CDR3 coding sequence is TGTGCCAGCAGTGATACAACGGACAGGGGGCTCTATGGCTACACCTTC. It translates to CASSDTTDRGLYGYTF.

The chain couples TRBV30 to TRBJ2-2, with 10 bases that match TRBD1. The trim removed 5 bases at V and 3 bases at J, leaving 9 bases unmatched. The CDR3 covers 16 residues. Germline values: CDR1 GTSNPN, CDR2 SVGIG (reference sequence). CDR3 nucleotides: TGTGCCTGGGCCTTTCCCGGGACAGGGGACACCGGGGAGCTGTTTTTT. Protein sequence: CAWAFPGTGDTGELFF.

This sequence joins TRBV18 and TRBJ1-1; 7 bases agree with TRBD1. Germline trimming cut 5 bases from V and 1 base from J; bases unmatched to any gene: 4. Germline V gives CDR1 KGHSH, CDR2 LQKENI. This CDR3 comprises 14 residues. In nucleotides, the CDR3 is TGTGCCAGCTCAGGAACAGGGGCGAACACTGAAGCTTTCTTT. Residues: CASSGTGANTEAFF. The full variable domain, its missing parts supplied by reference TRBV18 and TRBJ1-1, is NAGVMQNPRHLVRRRGQEARLRCSPMKGHSHVYWYRQLPEEGLKFMVYLQKENIIDESGMPKERFSAEFPKEGPSILRIQQVVRGDSAAYFCASSGTGANTEAFFGQGTRLTVV.

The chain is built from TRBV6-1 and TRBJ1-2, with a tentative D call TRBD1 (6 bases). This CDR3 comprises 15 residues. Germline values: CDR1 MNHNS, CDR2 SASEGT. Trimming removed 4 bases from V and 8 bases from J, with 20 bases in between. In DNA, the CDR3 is TGTGCCAGCAGTGTCGACAGGATAGGGGGAGTCGGCTACACCTTC. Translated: CASSVDRIGGVGYTF.

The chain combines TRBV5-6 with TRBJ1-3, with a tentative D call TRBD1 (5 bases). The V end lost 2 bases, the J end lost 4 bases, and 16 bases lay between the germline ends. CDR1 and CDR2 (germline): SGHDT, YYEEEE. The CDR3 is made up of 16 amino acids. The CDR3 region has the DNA TGTGCCAGCAGCTTCACCGCCCTACAGGAAGGAAACACCATATATTTT. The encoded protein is CASSFTALQEGNTIYF. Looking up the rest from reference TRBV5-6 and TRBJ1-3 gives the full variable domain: DAGVTQSPTHLIKTRGQQVTLRCSPKSGHDTVSWYQQALGQGPQFIFQYYEEEERQRGNFPDRFSGHQFPNYSSELNVNALLLGDSALYLCASSFTALQEGNTIYFGEGSWLTVV.

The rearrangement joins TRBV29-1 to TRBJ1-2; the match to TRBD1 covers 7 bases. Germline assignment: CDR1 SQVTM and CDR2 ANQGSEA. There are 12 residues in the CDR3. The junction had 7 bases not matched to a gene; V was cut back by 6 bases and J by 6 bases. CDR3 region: CSVGGQADGYTF. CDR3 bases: TGCAGCGTGGGAGGACAGGCGGATGGCTACACCTTC. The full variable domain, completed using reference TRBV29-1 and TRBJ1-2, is SAVISQKPSRDICQRGTSLTIQCQVDSQVTMMFWYRQQPGQSLTLIATANQGSEATYESGFVIDKFPISRPNLTFSTLTVSNMSPEDSSIYLCSVGGQADGYTFGSGTRLTVV.

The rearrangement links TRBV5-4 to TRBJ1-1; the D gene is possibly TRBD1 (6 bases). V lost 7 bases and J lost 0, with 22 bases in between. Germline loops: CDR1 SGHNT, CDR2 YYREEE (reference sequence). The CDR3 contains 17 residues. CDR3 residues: CASSRGGGGTMNTEAFF. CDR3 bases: TGTGCCAGCTCTCGCGGGGGCGGGGGCACTATGAACACTGAAGCTTTCTTT.

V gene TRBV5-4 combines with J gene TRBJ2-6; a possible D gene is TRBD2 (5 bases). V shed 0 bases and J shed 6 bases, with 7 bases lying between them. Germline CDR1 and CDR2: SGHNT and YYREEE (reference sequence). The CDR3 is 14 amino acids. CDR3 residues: CASSLDGVANVLTF. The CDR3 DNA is TGTGCCAGCAGCTTGGACGGGGTGGCCAACGTCCTGACTTTC.

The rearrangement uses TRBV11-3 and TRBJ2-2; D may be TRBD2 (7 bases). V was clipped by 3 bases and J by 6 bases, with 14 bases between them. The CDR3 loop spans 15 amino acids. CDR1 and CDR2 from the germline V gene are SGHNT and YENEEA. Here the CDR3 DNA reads TGTGCCAGCAGCTTGCGGGGGACAAAACCCGGGGAGCTGTTTTTT. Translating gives CASSLRGTKPGELFF.

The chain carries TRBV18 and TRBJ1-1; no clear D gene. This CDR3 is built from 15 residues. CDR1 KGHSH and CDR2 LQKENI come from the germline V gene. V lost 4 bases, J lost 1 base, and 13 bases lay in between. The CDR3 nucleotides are TGTGCCAGCTCACTGCATAAGGAGAGGAACACTGAAGCTTTCTTT. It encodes CASSLHKERNTEAFF.

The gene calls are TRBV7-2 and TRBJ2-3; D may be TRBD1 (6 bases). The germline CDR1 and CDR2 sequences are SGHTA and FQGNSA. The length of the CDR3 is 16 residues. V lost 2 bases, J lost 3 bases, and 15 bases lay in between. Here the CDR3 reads CASSLSGRGGTDTQYF. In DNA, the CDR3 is TGTGCCAGCAGCTTATCCGGCAGGGGTGGGACAGATACGCAGTATTTT.

CDR3 DNA: TGTGCCAGCAGCCCTCCCGGCGGGTATGGCTACACCTTC. It encodes CASSPPGGYGYTF. The chain is built from TRBV5-6 and TRBJ1-2; no clear D gene. Germline CDR1 reads SGHDT; CDR2 reads YYEEEE. Trimming shortened V by 4 bases and J by 5 bases, and 12 bases separated the two germline ends. The CDR3 is 13 residues long. Full variable domain (outside the CDR3, taken from reference TRBV5-6 and TRBJ1-2): DAGVTQSPTHLIKTRGQQVTLRCSPKSGHDTVSWYQQALGQGPQFIFQYYEEEERQRGNFPDRFSGHQFPNYSSELNVNALLLGDSALYLCASSPPGGYGYTFGSGTRLTVV.

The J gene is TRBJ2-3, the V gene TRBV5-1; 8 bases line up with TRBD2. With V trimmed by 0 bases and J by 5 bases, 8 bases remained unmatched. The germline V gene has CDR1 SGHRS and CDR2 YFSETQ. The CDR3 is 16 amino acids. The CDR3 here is CASSLVDGRAGDTQYF. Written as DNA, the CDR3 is TGCGCCAGCAGCTTGGTTGACGGGAGGGCCGGAGATACGCAGTATTTT.

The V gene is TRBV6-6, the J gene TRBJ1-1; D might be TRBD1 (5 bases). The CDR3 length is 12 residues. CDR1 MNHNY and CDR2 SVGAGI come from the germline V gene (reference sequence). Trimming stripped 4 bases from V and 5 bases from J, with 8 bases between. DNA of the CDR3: TGTGCCAGCAGTTTCAGGGAAACTGAAGCTTTCTTT. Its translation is CASSFRETEAFF.

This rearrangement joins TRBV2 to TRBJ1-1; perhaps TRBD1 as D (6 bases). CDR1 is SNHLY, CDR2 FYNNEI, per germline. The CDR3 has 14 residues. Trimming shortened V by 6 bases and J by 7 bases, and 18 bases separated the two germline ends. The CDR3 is CASRLEGGIREAFF. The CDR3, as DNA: TGTGCCAGCAGGTTAGAGGGGGGGATACGTGAAGCTTTCTTT.

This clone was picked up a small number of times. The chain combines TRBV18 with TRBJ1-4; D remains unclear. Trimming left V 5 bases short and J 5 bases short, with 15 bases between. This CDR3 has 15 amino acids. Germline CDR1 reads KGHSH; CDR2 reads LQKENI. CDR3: CASSVARSENEKLFF. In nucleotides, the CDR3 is TGTGCCAGCTCAGTCGCCCGGTCGGAGAATGAAAAACTGTTTTTT.

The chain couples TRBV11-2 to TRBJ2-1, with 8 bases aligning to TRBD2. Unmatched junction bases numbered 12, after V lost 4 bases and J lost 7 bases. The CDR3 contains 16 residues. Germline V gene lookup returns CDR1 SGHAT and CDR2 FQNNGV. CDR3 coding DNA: TGTGCCAGCAGCTCCATAAAGCGGGAGAGCTGGAATGAGCAGTTCTTC. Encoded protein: CASSSIKRESWNEQFF.

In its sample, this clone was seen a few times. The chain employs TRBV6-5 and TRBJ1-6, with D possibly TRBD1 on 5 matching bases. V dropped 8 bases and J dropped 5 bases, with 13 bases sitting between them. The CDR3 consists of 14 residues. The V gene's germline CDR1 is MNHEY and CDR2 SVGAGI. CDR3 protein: CASSTGTDNSPLHF. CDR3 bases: TGTGCCAGCTCCACCGGGACTGATAATTCACCCCTCCACTTT.

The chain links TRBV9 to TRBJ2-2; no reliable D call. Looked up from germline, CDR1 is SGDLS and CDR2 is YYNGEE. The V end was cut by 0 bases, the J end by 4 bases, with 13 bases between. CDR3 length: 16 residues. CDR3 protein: CASSVGGQITTGELFF. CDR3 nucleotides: TGTGCCAGCAGCGTAGGTGGGCAGATCACCACCGGGGAGCTGTTTTTT. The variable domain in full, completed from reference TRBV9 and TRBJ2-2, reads DSGVTQTPKHLITATGQRVTLRCSPRSGDLSVYWYQQSLDQGLQFLIQYYNGEERAKGNILERFSAQQFPDLHSELNLSSLELGDSALYFCASSVGGQITTGELFFGEGSRLTVL.

The DNA of the CDR3 is TGTGCCAGCAGACGGGAGAACACTGAAGCTTTCTTT. As protein: CASRRENTEAFF. V usage is TRBV7-9 and J usage is TRBJ1-1; D gene unclear. The length of the CDR3 is 12 residues. Germline CDR1 SEHNR, CDR2 FQNEAQ (reference sequence). The ends were cut back, 6 bases at V and 1 base at J, with 6 bases in the middle.

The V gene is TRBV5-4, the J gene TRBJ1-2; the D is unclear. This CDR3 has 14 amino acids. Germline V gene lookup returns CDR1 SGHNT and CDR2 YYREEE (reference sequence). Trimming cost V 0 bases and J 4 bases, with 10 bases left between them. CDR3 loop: CASSLAGKIYGYTF. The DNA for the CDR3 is TGTGCCAGCAGCTTGGCCGGGAAGATCTATGGCTACACCTTC.

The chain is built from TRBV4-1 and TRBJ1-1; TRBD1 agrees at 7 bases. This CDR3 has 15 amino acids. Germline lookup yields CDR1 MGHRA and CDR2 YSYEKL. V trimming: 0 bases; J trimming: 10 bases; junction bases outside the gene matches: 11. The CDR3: CASSQEGTVGWRAFF. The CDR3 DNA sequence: TGCGCCAGCAGCCAAGAAGGGACAGTTGGGTGGCGAGCTTTCTTT.

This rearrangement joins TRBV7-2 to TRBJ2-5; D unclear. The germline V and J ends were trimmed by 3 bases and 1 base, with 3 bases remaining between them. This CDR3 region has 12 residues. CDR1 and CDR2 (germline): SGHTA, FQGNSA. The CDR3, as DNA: TGTGCCAGCAGCTTCGGCCAAGAGACCCAGTACTTC. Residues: CASSFGQETQYF.

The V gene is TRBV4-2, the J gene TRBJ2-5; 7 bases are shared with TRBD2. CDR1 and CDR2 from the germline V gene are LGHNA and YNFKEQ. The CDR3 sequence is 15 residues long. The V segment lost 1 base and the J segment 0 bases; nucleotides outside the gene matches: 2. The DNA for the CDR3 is TGTGCCAGCAGCCAAGTGCGGGGGAACCAAGAGACCCAGTACTTC. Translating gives CASSQVRGNQETQYF.